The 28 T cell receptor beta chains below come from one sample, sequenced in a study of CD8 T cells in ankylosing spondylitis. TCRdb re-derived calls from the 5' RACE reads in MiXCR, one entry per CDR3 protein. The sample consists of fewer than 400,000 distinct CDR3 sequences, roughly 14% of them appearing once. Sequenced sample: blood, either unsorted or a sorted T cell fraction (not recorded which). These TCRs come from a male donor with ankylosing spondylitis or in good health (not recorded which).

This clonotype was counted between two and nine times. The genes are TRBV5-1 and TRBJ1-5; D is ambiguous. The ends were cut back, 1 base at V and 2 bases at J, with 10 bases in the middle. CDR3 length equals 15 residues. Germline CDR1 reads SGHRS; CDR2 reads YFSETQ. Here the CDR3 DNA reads TGCGCCAGCAGCTTGCTCGGGAATGGCAATCAGCCCCAGCATTTT. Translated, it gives CASSLLGNGNQPQHF.

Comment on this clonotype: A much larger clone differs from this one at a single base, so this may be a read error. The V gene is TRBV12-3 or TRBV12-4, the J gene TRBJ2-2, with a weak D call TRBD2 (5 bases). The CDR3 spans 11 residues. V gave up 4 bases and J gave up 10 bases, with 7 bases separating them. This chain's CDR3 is CASSSGVELFF. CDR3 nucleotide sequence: TGTGCCAGCAGTTCCGGGGTGGAGCTGTTTTTT.

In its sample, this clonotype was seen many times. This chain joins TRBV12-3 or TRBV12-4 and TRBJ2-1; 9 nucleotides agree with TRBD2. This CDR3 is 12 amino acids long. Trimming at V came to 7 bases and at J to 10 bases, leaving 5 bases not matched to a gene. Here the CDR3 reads CASTPGLAEQFF. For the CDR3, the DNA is TGTGCCAGCACCCCGGGACTAGCAGAGCAGTTCTTC.

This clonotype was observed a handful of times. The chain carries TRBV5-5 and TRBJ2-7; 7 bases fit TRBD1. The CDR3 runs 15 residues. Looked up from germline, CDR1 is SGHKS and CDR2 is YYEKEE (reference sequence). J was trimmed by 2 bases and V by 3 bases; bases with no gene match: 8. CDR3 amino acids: CASSWGQGVTYEQYF. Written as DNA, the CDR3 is TGTGCCAGCAGCTGGGGGCAGGGGGTTACCTACGAGCAGTACTTC.

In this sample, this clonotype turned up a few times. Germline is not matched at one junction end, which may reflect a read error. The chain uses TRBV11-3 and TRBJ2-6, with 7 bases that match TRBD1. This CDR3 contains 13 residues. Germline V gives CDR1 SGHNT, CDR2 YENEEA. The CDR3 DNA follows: TGTGCCAGCAGCTTTCCAGGGGGCAACGTCCTGACTTTC. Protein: CASSFPGGNVLTF.

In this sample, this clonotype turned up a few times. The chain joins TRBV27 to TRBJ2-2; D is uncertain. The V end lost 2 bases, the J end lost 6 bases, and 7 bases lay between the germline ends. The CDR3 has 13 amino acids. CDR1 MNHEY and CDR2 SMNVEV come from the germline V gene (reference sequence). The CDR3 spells CASSLKGPGELFF. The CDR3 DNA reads TGTGCCAGCAGTTTAAAAGGCCCCGGGGAGCTGTTTTTT.

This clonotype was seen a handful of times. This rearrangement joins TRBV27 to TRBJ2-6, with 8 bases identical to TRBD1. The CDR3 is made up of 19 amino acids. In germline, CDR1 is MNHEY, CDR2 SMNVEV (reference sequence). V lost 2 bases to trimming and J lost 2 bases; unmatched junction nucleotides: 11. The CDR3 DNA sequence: TGTGCCAGCAGTTTAGGATTTATGCAGGGGGCGCCTGGGGCCAACGTCCTGACTTTC. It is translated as CASSLGFMQGAPGANVLTF.

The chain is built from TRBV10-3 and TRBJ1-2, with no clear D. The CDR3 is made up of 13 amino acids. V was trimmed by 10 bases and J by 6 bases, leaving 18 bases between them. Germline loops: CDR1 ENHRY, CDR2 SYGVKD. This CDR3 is CATLPFRENGYTF. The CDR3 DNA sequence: TGTGCCACCCTCCCCTTTAGGGAAAATGGCTACACCTTC.

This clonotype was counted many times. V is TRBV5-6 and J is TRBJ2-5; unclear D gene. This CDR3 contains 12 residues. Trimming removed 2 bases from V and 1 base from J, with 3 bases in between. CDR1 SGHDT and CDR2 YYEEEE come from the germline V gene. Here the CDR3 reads CASSFLQETQYF. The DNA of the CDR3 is TGTGCCAGCAGCTTTCTCCAAGAGACCCAGTACTTC.

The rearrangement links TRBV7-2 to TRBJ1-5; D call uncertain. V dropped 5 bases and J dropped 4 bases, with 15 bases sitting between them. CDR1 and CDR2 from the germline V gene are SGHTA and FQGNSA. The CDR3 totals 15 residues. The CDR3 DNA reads TGTGCCAGCAGCCTCACCGCGGGTCATAATCAGCCCCAGCATTTT. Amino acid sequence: CASSLTAGHNQPQHF.

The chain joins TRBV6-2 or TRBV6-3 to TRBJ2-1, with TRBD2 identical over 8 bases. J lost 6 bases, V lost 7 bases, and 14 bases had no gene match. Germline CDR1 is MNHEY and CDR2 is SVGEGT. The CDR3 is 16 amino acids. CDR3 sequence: CASTQIYGTRPNEQFF. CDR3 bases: TGTGCCAGCACCCAAATCTACGGGACTAGGCCCAATGAGCAGTTCTTC.

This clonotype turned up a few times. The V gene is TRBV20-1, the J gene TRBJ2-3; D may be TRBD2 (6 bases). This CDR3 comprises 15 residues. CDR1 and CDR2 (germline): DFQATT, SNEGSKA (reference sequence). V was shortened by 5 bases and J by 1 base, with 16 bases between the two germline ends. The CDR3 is CSARGGETRTDTQYF. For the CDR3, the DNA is TGCAGTGCTCGAGGAGGGGAAACCCGCACAGATACGCAGTATTTT.

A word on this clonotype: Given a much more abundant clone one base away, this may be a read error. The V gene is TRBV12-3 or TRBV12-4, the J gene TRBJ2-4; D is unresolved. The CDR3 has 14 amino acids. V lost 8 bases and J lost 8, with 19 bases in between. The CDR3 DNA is TGTGCCAGCGGTCCGTGGCAGTTTGAGGACATTCAGTACTTC. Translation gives CASGPWQFEDIQYF.

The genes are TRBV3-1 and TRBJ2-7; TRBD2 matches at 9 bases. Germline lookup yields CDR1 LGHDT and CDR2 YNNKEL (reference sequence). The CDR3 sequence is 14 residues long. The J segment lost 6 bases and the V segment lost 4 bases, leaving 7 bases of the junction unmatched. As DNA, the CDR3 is TGTGCCAGCAGCCCTATGGCGGGAGGGTCCGAGCAGTACTTC. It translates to CASSPMAGGSEQYF.

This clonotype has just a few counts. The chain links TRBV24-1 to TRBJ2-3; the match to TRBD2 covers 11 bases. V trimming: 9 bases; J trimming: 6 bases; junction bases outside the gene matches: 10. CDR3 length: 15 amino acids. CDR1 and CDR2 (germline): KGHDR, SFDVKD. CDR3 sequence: CATSTSGTGSDTQYF. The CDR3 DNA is TGTGCCACCTCGACTAGCGGGACAGGCTCGGATACGCAGTATTTT.

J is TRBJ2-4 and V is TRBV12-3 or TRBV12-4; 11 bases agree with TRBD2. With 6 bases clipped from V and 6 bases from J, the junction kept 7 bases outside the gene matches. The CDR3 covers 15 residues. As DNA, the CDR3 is TGTGCCAGCAGCATAGCGGGAGGGCCGAGAAACATTCAGTACTTC. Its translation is CASSIAGGPRNIQYF.

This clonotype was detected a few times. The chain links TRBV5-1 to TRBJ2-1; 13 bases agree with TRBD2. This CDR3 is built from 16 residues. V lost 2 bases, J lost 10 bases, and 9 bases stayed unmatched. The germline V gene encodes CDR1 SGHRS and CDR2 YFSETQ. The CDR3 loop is CASSFGLAGVRGEQFF. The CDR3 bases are TGCGCCAGCAGCTTCGGACTAGCGGGAGTAAGGGGGGAGCAGTTCTTC.

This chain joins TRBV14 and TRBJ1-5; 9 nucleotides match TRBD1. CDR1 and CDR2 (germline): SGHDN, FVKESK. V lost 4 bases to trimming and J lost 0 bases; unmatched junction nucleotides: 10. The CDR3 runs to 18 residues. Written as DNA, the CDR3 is TGTGCCAGCAGCCCCCACCGGACAGGGGAGGGTAGCAATCAGCCCCAGCATTTT. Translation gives CASSPHRTGEGSNQPQHF.

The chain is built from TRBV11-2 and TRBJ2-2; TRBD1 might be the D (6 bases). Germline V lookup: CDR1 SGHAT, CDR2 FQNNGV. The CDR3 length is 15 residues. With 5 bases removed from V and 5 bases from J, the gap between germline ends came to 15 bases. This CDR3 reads CASSLTGRGTGELFF. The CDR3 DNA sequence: TGTGCCAGCAGCCTTACAGGGCGCGGGACCGGGGAGCTGTTTTTT.

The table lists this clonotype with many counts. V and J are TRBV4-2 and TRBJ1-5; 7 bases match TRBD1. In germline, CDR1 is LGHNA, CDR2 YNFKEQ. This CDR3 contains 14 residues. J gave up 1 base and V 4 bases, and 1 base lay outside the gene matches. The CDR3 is CASSPTGSNQPQHF. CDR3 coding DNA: TGTGCCAGCAGCCCGACAGGGAGCAATCAGCCCCAGCATTTT.

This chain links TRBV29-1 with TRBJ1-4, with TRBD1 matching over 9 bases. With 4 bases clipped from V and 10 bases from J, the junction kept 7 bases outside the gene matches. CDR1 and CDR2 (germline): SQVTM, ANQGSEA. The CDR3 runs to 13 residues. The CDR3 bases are TGCAGCGTTGGTGGGACAGGGTACGGAAAACTGTTTTTT. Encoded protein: CSVGGTGYGKLFF.

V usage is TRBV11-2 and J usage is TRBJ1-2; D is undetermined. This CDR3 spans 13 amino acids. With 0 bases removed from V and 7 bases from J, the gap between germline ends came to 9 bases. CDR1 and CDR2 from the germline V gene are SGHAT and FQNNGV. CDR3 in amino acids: CASSLEPGRGYTF. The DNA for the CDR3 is TGTGCCAGCAGCTTAGAACCCGGGCGTGGCTACACCTTC.

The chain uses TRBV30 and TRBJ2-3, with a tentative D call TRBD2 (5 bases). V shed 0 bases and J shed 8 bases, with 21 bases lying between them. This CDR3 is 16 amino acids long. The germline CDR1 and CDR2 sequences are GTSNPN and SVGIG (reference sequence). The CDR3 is CAWSVRLDRLRGTQYF. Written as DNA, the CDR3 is TGTGCCTGGAGTGTACGACTGGATCGCTTACGGGGTACGCAGTATTTT.

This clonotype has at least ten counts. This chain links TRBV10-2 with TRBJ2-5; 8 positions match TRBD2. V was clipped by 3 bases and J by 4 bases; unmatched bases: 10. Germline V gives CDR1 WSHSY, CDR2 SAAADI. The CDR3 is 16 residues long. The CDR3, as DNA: TGCGCCAGCAGTGAATGGGGACGGAGCGGGGGAGAGACCCAGTACTTC. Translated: CASSEWGRSGGETQYF.

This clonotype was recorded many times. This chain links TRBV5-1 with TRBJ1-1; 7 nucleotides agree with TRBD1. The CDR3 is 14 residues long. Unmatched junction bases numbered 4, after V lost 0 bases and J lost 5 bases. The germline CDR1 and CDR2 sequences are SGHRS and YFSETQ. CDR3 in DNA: TGCGCCAGCAGCTTGGAGGGGGCGGGGACTGAAGCTTTCTTT. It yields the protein CASSLEGAGTEAFF.

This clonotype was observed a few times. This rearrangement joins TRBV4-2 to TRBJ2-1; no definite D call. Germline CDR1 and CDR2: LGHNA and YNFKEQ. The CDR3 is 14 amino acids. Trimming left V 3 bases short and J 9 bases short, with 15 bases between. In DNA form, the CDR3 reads TGTGCCAGCAGCCAGGAACAACGGCTTACTGAGCAGTTCTTC. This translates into CASSQEQRLTEQFF.

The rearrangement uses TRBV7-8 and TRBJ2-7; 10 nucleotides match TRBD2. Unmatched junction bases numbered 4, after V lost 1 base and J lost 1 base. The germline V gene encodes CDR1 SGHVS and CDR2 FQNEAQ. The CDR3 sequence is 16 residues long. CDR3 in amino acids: CASSLVGTSVSYEQYF. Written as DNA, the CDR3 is TGTGCCAGCAGCTTAGTCGGGACTAGCGTATCCTACGAGCAGTACTTC.

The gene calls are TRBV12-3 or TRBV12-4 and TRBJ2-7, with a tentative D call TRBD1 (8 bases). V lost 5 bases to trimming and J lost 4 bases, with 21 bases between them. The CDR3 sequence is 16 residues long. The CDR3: CASSPGQGGRLYEQYF. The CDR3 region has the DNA TGTGCCAGCAGTCCAGGACAGGGAGGGAGACTATACGAGCAGTACTTC.